These 18 T cell receptor beta chains were all obtained from the same sample, sequenced in a study of T cell responses to AZD1222 COVID-19 vaccine. Here immunoSEQ multiplex PCR was the method, and the copy in TCRdb shows in-frame clones only, minus some. This sample has just over 90,000 clones, with 85% to 90% found just once. Sequenced here: peripheral blood, sampled 28 days after the second AZD1222 dose. Receptors were obtained from an adult who received the AZD1222 COVID-19 vaccine.

This sequence joins TRBV9 and TRBJ1-3; no reliable D call. Trimming removed 0 bases from V and 0 bases from J, with 7 bases in between. This CDR3 is built from 15 residues. Germline V gives CDR1 SGDLS, CDR2 YYNGEE. CDR3 residues: CASSVDHSSGNTIYF. The CDR3 region has the DNA TGTGCCAGCAGCGTAGATCACAGCTCTGGAAACACCATATATTTT.

The chain has TRBV15 and TRBJ1-5; 10 bases align to TRBD1. There are 18 residues in the CDR3. Germline V gene sequence: CDR1 LNHNV, CDR2 YYDKDF (reference sequence). With V trimmed by 1 base and J by 7 bases, 13 bases remained unmatched. The CDR3 protein is CATSRGAGTGVGSQPQHF. CDR3 sequence (DNA): TGTGCCACCAGCAGAGGTGCCGGGACAGGGGTCGGGTCACAGCCCCAGCATTTT.

The genes are TRBV6-6 and TRBJ1-5; D gene ambiguous. CDR1 is MNHNY, CDR2 SVGAGI, per germline (reference sequence). V gave up 6 bases and J gave up 0 bases, with 6 bases separating them. The CDR3 consists of 13 residues. In DNA form, the CDR3 reads TGTGCCAGCAGGGGGAATAGCAATCAGCCCCAGCATTTT. Translating it yields CASRGNSNQPQHF.

The CDR3 coding sequence is TGTGCCAGCAGCGTACGGGGGGGCAAAAACATTCAGTACTTC. Amino acid sequence: CASSVRGGKNIQYF. The chain couples TRBV9 to TRBJ2-4; 8 bases fit TRBD2. Germline V gives CDR1 SGDLS, CDR2 YYNGEE. This CDR3 spans 14 amino acids. After removal of 1 base from V and 3 bases from J, the junction contained 0 bases not matched to a gene.

The gene calls are TRBV6-5 and TRBJ1-6, with 10 nucleotides matching TRBD1. Germline trimming cut 2 bases from V and 8 bases from J; bases unmatched to any gene: 6. This CDR3 is 16 amino acids long. CDR1 MNHEY and CDR2 SVGAGI come from the germline V gene. The chain's CDR3 is CASSYPRQGADSPLHF. The CDR3 nucleotides are TGTGCCAGCAGTTACCCTAGACAGGGGGCAGATTCACCCCTCCACTTT.

The rearrangement links TRBV27 to TRBJ1-6, with 8 bases aligning to TRBD1. The CDR3 has 16 residues. Trimming removed 5 bases from V and 7 bases from J; junction bases left unmatched: 10. Germline V gene data show CDR1 as MNHEY and CDR2 as SMNVEV (reference sequence). CDR3 in amino acids: CASSEGGTGGNSPLHF. The DNA for the CDR3 is TGTGCCAGCAGTGAGGGAGGGACAGGAGGAAATTCACCCCTCCACTTT.

For the CDR3, the DNA is TGTGCCTGGAGTCCGGGCCTTAGCAATCAGCCCCAGCATTTT. Amino acids: CAWSPGLSNQPQHF. The J gene is TRBJ1-5, the V gene TRBV30; no definite D call. The CDR3 covers 14 residues. Trimming took 2 bases from V and 0 from J, leaving 8 bases between them. Germline assignment: CDR1 GTSNPN and CDR2 SVGIG (reference sequence).

The chain employs TRBV19 and TRBJ2-7; D is perhaps TRBD1 (7 bases). V was trimmed by 6 bases and J by 2 bases, leaving 17 bases between them. Per germline, CDR1 LNHDA and CDR2 SQIVND (reference sequence). The CDR3 totals 15 residues. CDR3 loop: CASSLRGTVAYEQYF. The CDR3 nucleotides read TGTGCCAGTAGCCTCCGCGGGACAGTAGCCTACGAGCAGTACTTC.

A single count supports this clone. The chain joins TRBV2 to TRBJ1-1, with D possibly TRBD1 on 5 matching bases. There are 14 residues in the CDR3. Germline CDR1 is SNHLY and CDR2 is FYNNEI. V lost 6 bases, J lost 4 bases, and 15 bases lay in between. CDR3 region: CASRSSRDPTEAFF. In DNA, the CDR3 is TGTGCCAGCAGATCTTCCCGGGACCCCACTGAAGCTTTCTTT.

This clone is medium-sized (0.01 to 0.1%). The V call is TRBV6-1, the J call TRBJ2-2; TRBD2 matches at 7 bases. The CDR3 has 14 residues. Germline V CDR1 and CDR2: MNHNS, SASEGT. V trimming: 2 bases; J trimming: 3 bases; junction bases outside the gene matches: 0. The DNA of the CDR3 is TGTGCCAGCAGTGAACTAGCGGACACCGGGGAGCTGTTTTTT. Its protein product is CASSELADTGELFF.

The V and J genes are TRBV7-3 and TRBJ1-1; D may be TRBD1 (5 bases). Trimming shortened V by 5 bases and J by 4 bases, and 11 bases separated the two germline ends. The CDR3 extends over 13 amino acids. CDR1 and CDR2 (germline): SGHTA, FQGTGA. The CDR3 nucleotides read TGTGCCAGCAGCCCCCGGGGGGGCACTGAAGCTTTCTTT. This gives the protein CASSPRGGTEAFF.

This chain links TRBV12-3 or TRBV12-4 with TRBJ2-3; weak D call: TRBD2 (5 bases). Trimming pared 5 bases from V and 2 bases from J, leaving 8 bases between. The CDR3 covers 13 residues. CDR3 residues: CASSRGTTDTQYF. CDR3 coding DNA: TGTGCCAGCAGTCGGGGAACCACAGATACGCAGTATTTT.

The chain employs TRBV5-6 and TRBJ2-7, with D hard to call. V was clipped by 4 bases and J by 2 bases, with 4 bases between them. Germline V gene sequence: CDR1 SGHDT, CDR2 YYEEEE. The CDR3 has 11 residues. CDR3 nucleotide sequence: TGTGCCAGCAGCGGGGCCTACGAGCAGTACTTC. The encoded protein is CASSGAYEQYF.

The chain combines TRBV11-2 with TRBJ1-4, with 7 bases matching TRBD1. The ends lost 2 bases at V and 5 bases at J; junction bases unmatched: 5. CDR1 SGHAT and CDR2 FQNNGV come from the germline V gene. The length of the CDR3 is 15 residues. The CDR3 protein is CASSLNGRGNEKLFF. CDR3 bases: TGTGCCAGCAGCTTAAATGGCAGGGGGAATGAAAAACTGTTTTTT.

The V and J genes are TRBV15 and TRBJ2-3; D uncertain. CDR1 and CDR2 from the germline V gene are LNHNV and YYDKDF (reference sequence). This CDR3 comprises 16 residues. V lost 0 bases and J lost 0, with 10 bases in between. In nucleotides, the CDR3 is TGTGCCACCAGCAGAGAGCTTGGCGGCAGCACAGATACGCAGTATTTT. It specifies CATSRELGGSTDTQYF. Combining the CDR3 with reference TRBV15 and TRBJ2-3 gives the whole variable domain DAMVIQNPRYQVTQFGKPVTLSCSQTLNHNVMYWYQQKSSQAPKLLFHYYDKDFNNEADTPDNFQSRRPNTSFCFLDIRSPGLGDTAMYLCATSRELGGSTDTQYFGPGTRLTVL.

This clone has a single count. This sequence joins TRBV3-1 (or the pseudogene TRBV3-2) and TRBJ2-3; 9 nucleotides agree with TRBD2. The CDR3 sequence is 16 residues long. Per the germline V gene, CDR1 is LGHDT and CDR2 is YNNKEL (reference sequence). The junction had 11 bases not matched to a gene; V was cut back by 8 bases and J by 2 bases. The CDR3 region is CASGFGPSGTTDTQYF. The CDR3 region has the DNA TGTGCCAGCGGGTTTGGGCCTAGCGGGACCACAGATACGCAGTATTTT.

The rearrangement joins TRBV29-1 to TRBJ1-1; D possibly corresponds to TRBD1 (6 bases). Germline V lookup: CDR1 SQVTM, CDR2 ANQGSEA. This CDR3 comprises 13 residues. V was clipped by 3 bases and J by 5 bases, with 13 bases between them. This chain's CDR3 is CSVDRTEGTEAFF. DNA of the CDR3: TGCAGCGTTGACCGGACAGAAGGAACTGAAGCTTTCTTT.

The V call is TRBV2, the J call TRBJ2-2, with 8 bases identical to TRBD2. Germline CDR1 SNHLY, CDR2 FYNNEI. J lost 1 base, V lost 4 bases, and 5 bases had no gene match. There are 16 residues in the CDR3. The CDR3 bases are TGTGCCAGCAGTGTGGAACTAGCGGTGAACACCGGGGAGCTGTTTTTT. This translates into CASSVELAVNTGELFF.